One and the same sample provided the 29 T cell receptor beta chains below, sequenced in a study of shared clonotypes between healthy human individuals. Assay used: immunoSEQ multiplex PCR; TCRdb lists only in-frame clones, some missing. The sample lists millions of clones, approximately 92% occurring once. Sequencing used naive CD4+ T cells sorted from blood. Subset given: CD45RA+ positively selected. All receptors come from a young man in good health.

CDR3 sequence: CASRKQGNNEQFF. CDR3 DNA sequence: TGTGCCAGCAGAAAACAGGGTAATAATGAGCAGTTCTTC. The rearrangement uses TRBV2 and TRBJ2-1, with a possible D match to TRBD1 (6 bases). CDR1 is SNHLY, CDR2 FYNNEI, per germline. The V and J ends lost 6 bases and 7 bases respectively, with 13 bases between them. The CDR3 contains 13 residues.

The V and J genes are TRBV2 and TRBJ2-5; no clear D gene. V was cut by 2 bases and J by 0 bases, with 7 bases left in between. Looked up from germline, CDR1 is SNHLY and CDR2 is FYNNEI. This CDR3 spans 14 amino acids. CDR3 sequence (DNA): TGTGCCAGCAGTGAATTCGGCCACCAAGAGACCCAGTACTTC. Protein product: CASSEFGHQETQYF. The full variable domain, in which reference TRBV2 and TRBJ2-5 provide the parts outside the CDR3, is EPEVTQTPSHQVTQMGQEVILRCVPISNHLYFYWYRQILGQKVEFLVSFYNNEISEKSEIFDDQFSVERPDGSNFTLKIRSTKLEDSAMYFCASSEFGHQETQYFGPGTRLLVL.

The rearrangement links TRBV7-6 to TRBJ2-3; D gene ambiguous. The CDR3 totals 15 residues. V lost 5 bases, J lost 0 bases, and 12 bases lay in between. CDR1 is SGHVS, CDR2 FNYEAQ, per germline. The CDR3 DNA sequence: TGTGCCAGCAGCCTTATGGCGGTGAGCACAGATACGCAGTATTTT. Residues: CASSLMAVSTDTQYF. Together with reference TRBV7-6 and TRBJ2-3, the CDR3 gives the full variable domain: GAGVSQSPRYKVTKRGQDVALRCDPISGHVSLYWYRQALGQGPEFLTYFNYEAQQDKSGLPNDRFSAERPEGSISTLTIQRTEQRDSAMYRCASSLMAVSTDTQYFGPGTRLTVL.

The chain recombines TRBV2 with TRBJ2-2; TRBD2 might be the D (5 bases). CDR1 is SNHLY, CDR2 FYNNEI, per germline. Trimming shortened V by 2 bases and J by 6 bases, and 13 bases separated the two germline ends. The CDR3 runs to 15 residues. The CDR3 bases are TGTGCCAGCAGTGAAACTAGTGGTGGCGCCGGGGAGCTGTTTTTT. It translates to CASSETSGGAGELFF.

The chain has TRBV5-1 and TRBJ2-7; TRBD2 is a possible D gene (5 bases). The CDR3 extends over 12 amino acids. The V end was cut by 2 bases, the J end by 3 bases, with 6 bases between. CDR1 and CDR2 (germline): SGHRS, YFSETQ. The CDR3 DNA follows: TGCGCCAGCAGCTTTCGGGACTACGAGCAGTACTTC. It is translated as CASSFRDYEQYF.

The chain joins TRBV11-2 to TRBJ2-1, with D maybe TRBD2 (7 bases). CDR3 length: 17 residues. The V end was cut by 7 bases, the J end by 0 bases, with 19 bases between. Looked up from germline, CDR1 is SGHAT and CDR2 is FQNNGV. CDR3 DNA: TGTGCCAGCACCATAAACGGGGGGCCCCTCTCCTACAATGAGCAGTTCTTC. This translates into CASTINGGPLSYNEQFF.

This chain connects TRBV9 to TRBJ2-2, with 9 bases lining up with TRBD2. Trimming at V came to 2 bases and at J to 6 bases, leaving 5 bases not matched to a gene. The germline CDR1 and CDR2 sequences are SGDLS and YYNGEE. There are 15 residues in the CDR3. As DNA, the CDR3 is TGTGCCAGCAGCGTTTCCGGGACTAGCTCCGGGGAGCTGTTTTTT. Translating gives CASSVSGTSSGELFF.

This chain joins TRBV10-3 and TRBJ1-5; tentatively, D is TRBD1 (5 bases). Trimming shortened V by 11 bases and J by 0 bases, and 14 bases separated the two germline ends. Germline values: CDR1 ENHRY, CDR2 SYGVKD. CDR3 length: 14 amino acids. CDR3 DNA sequence: TGTGCCTCGGGGGACCTTTATAGCAATCAGCCCCAGCATTTT. Translation: CASGDLYSNQPQHF.

The chain has TRBV19 and TRBJ1-1; D is possibly TRBD1 (5 bases). In germline, CDR1 is LNHDA, CDR2 SQIVND (reference sequence). The CDR3 spans 14 residues. V was trimmed by 3 bases and J by 0 bases, leaving 8 bases between them. CDR3 DNA sequence: TGTGCCAGTAGTATGCTCAGGGTGAACACTGAAGCTTTCTTT. Translation: CASSMLRVNTEAFF.

This clone was detected only once. The chain combines TRBV9 with TRBJ1-3; the D gene is possibly TRBD1 (5 bases). CDR1 and CDR2 from the germline V gene are SGDLS and YYNGEE. V dropped 2 bases and J dropped 4 bases, with 16 bases sitting between them. The CDR3 is 16 amino acids. The CDR3 is CASSVAEGAQGNTIYF. The CDR3 DNA reads TGTGCCAGCAGCGTTGCCGAAGGGGCTCAGGGAAACACCATATATTTT.

The chain links TRBV6-1 to TRBJ1-4, with TRBD1 identical over 8 bases. Germline assignment: CDR1 MNHNS and CDR2 SASEGT. The V gene end was trimmed by 6 bases and the J gene end by 7 bases; junction bases not matched to a gene: 10. CDR3 length: 15 residues. The CDR3 DNA reads as TGTGCCAGCAGGCCAGACAGGGGAATGAGTGAAAAACTGTTTTTT. It is translated as CASRPDRGMSEKLFF.

As to this clone: Other DNA sequences in the sample encode the same CDR3. The chain uses TRBV5-4 and TRBJ2-5; D is unresolved. CDR1 is SGHNT, CDR2 YYREEE, per germline (reference sequence). This CDR3 has 12 residues. V lost 2 bases, J lost 2 bases, and 4 bases lay in between. The CDR3 reads CASSFGQETQYF. CDR3 bases: TGTGCCAGCAGCTTCGGGCAAGAGACCCAGTACTTC.

The chain has TRBV10-2 and TRBJ2-3; 7 positions agree with TRBD2. J lost 0 bases, V lost 9 bases, and 9 bases had no gene match. The CDR3 runs to 15 residues. Germline CDR1 is WSHSY and CDR2 is SAAADI. DNA of the CDR3: TGCGCCAGTTTAATGGGGGGGTTAAGCACAGATACGCAGTATTTT. Translated, it gives CASLMGGLSTDTQYF.

The chain combines TRBV19 with TRBJ1-5; tentative D call: TRBD1 (6 bases). CDR3 length: 16 residues. The germline V gene has CDR1 LNHDA and CDR2 SQIVND (reference sequence). V was trimmed by 5 bases and J by 6 bases, leaving 20 bases between them. The CDR3 DNA reads TGTGCCAGTAGTCCAATGGGGGCGAAGGGCGCTCAGCCCCAGCATTTT. Encoded protein: CASSPMGAKGAQPQHF. Full variable domain (remainder filled in from reference TRBV19 and TRBJ1-5): DGGITQSPKYLFRKEGQNVTLSCEQNLNHDAMYWYRQDPGQGLRLIYYSQIVNDFQKGDIAEGYSVSREKKESFPLTVTSAQKNPTAFYLCASSPMGAKGAQPQHFGDGTRLSIL.

Comment on this clone: This same CDR3 is encoded by further DNA sequences in the sample. The chain is built from TRBV5-4 and TRBJ1-1; 10 positions match TRBD1. The J segment lost 4 bases and the V segment lost 3 bases, leaving 3 bases of the junction unmatched. Germline CDR1 is SGHNT and CDR2 is YYREEE (reference sequence). The CDR3 length is 14 residues. The CDR3 here is CASSSTGGVTEAFF. The CDR3 region has the DNA TGTGCCAGCAGCTCGACAGGGGGCGTCACTGAAGCTTTCTTT.

The rearrangement uses TRBV25-1 and TRBJ2-1; 14 bases align to TRBD2. Germline CDR1 is MGHDK and CDR2 is SYGVNS. This CDR3 has 16 amino acids. V was pared by 6 bases and J by 7 bases, with 8 bases of the junction left unmatched. CDR3: CASREPGLAGVNEQFF. The DNA of the CDR3 is TGTGCCAGCAGGGAACCGGGACTAGCGGGAGTAAATGAGCAGTTCTTC.

The chain joins TRBV7-3 to TRBJ2-5, with no clear D. Germline values: CDR1 SGHTA, CDR2 FQGTGA. Trimming stripped 9 bases from V and 1 base from J, with 18 bases between. The CDR3 has 15 amino acids. The CDR3 spells CASTRAPGPQETQYF. For the CDR3, the DNA is TGTGCCAGTACCCGGGCACCAGGCCCCCAAGAGACCCAGTACTTC.

Notes on this clone: In the same sample, other DNA sequences code for this CDR3. This chain uses TRBV6-5 with TRBJ1-2; D is perhaps TRBD1 (6 bases). Trimming stripped 2 bases from V and 4 bases from J, with 8 bases between. Germline values: CDR1 MNHEY, CDR2 SVGAGI. The CDR3 sequence is 13 residues long. DNA for the CDR3: TGTGCCAGCAGTTACCGGGACACCTATGGCTACACCTTC. Translating gives CASSYRDTYGYTF.

The chain carries TRBV9 and TRBJ2-2; 7 positions match TRBD1. This CDR3 contains 13 residues. Germline V gene lookup returns CDR1 SGDLS and CDR2 YYNGEE. The V gene end was trimmed by 3 bases and the J gene end by 9 bases; junction bases not matched to a gene: 5. DNA for the CDR3: TGTGCCAGCAGCGCCCACAGGGGAAGGGAGCTGTTTTTT. Translating it yields CASSAHRGRELFF.

The V gene is TRBV6-5, the J gene TRBJ1-2, with 9 nucleotides matching TRBD1. This CDR3 comprises 16 residues. Germline loops: CDR1 MNHEY, CDR2 SVGAGI. The V segment lost 4 bases and the J segment 1 base; nucleotides outside the gene matches: 7. CDR3 in amino acids: CASSSPGQGFNYGYTF. The CDR3 bases are TGTGCCAGCAGTTCTCCGGGACAGGGATTTAACTATGGCTACACCTTC.

This chain joins TRBV6-5 and TRBJ2-7; 9 bases match TRBD1. Germline V gene lookup returns CDR1 MNHEY and CDR2 SVGAGI. Trimming removed 6 bases from V and 6 bases from J; junction bases left unmatched: 12. This CDR3 comprises 15 residues. CDR3 DNA: TGTGCCAGCAGCCGGGATTTCGGGACAGGGCTCGAGCAGTACTTC. It codes for CASSRDFGTGLEQYF.

This chain uses TRBV9 with TRBJ1-2; 8 nucleotides agree with TRBD1. CDR1 is SGDLS and CDR2 is YYNGEE in the germline V gene. The CDR3 contains 16 residues. The trim removed 3 bases at V and 2 bases at J, leaving 9 bases unmatched. The CDR3: CASSARAGGINYGYTF. Written as DNA, the CDR3 is TGTGCCAGCAGCGCGAGGGCAGGGGGCATCAACTATGGCTACACCTTC.

A remark on this clone: Different DNA sequences within this sample yield the same CDR3. The chain has TRBV7-6 and TRBJ2-5, with 9 bases matching TRBD1. Germline CDR1 reads SGHVS; CDR2 reads FNYEAQ. CDR3 size: 13 residues. Trimming cost V 3 bases and J 5 bases; bases outside gene matches: 1. CDR3 bases: TGTGCCAGCAGCTTTGGACAGGGGGAGACCCAGTACTTC. It is translated as CASSFGQGETQYF.

The V gene is TRBV30, the J gene TRBJ2-4; D is undetermined. This CDR3 is 14 amino acids long. V shed 0 bases and J shed 4 bases, with 10 bases lying between them. Germline V gene data show CDR1 as GTSNPN and CDR2 as SVGIG (reference sequence). As DNA, the CDR3 is TGTGCCTGGAGTGTCCAGATTGGGAAAAACATTCAGTACTTC. Translating gives CAWSVQIGKNIQYF.

The chain uses TRBV27 and TRBJ2-1, with 7 bases fitting TRBD2. CDR1 is MNHEY and CDR2 is SMNVEV in the germline V gene (reference sequence). The CDR3 is 15 amino acids. J lost 0 bases, V lost 3 bases, and 2 bases had no gene match. CDR3 nucleotide sequence: TGTGCCAGCAGTTTCGGGGGGATCTCCTACAATGAGCAGTTCTTC. Amino acid sequence: CASSFGGISYNEQFF.

The chain recombines TRBV4-3 with TRBJ2-5; 10 bases are shared with TRBD2. The closer fit of TRBJ2-7 to the DNA end suggests the J call may be wrong. Germline assignment: CDR1 LGHNA and CDR2 YSLEER. The CDR3 sequence is 16 residues long. CDR3: CASSQDWTSGPYEQYF. CDR3 DNA sequence: TGCGCCAGCAGCCAAGATTGGACTAGCGGTCCCTACGAGCAGTACTTC.

The V call is TRBV30, the J call TRBJ2-5; tentatively, D is TRBD1 or TRBD2 (6 bases each). Per germline, CDR1 GTSNPN and CDR2 SVGIG (reference sequence). The CDR3 consists of 16 residues. Trimming stripped 2 bases from V and 4 bases from J, with 20 bases between. The CDR3 protein is CAWSTKNGGAGETQYF. CDR3 coding DNA: TGTGCCTGGAGTACGAAGAACGGGGGCGCGGGAGAGACCCAGTACTTC.

The J gene is TRBJ1-2, the V gene TRBV2; D not certain. Trimming left V 6 bases short and J 7 bases short, with 12 bases between. CDR1 is SNHLY, CDR2 FYNNEI, per germline. The CDR3 sequence is 12 residues long. The CDR3 is CASSEISGGYTF. The CDR3 DNA sequence: TGTGCCAGCAGCGAAATTTCAGGTGGCTACACCTTC.

The CDR3, as DNA: TGTGCCAGCAGTTTATTAGGACAGGGCTATGGCTACACCTTC. This translates into CASSLLGQGYGYTF. The V and J genes are TRBV28 and TRBJ1-2; TRBD1 matches at 8 bases. Germline CDR1 reads MDHEN; CDR2 reads SYDVKM. This CDR3 region has 14 residues. J gave up 4 bases and V 1 base, and 2 bases lay outside the gene matches.